This TCR beta chain originates from a study of blood T cell repertoires in COVID-19. The germline gives CDR1 MNHEY, CDR2 SVGAGI. With 5 bases removed from V and 4 bases from J, the gap between germline ends came to 15 bases. This CDR3 has 15 amino acids. TCRdb keeps only in-frame clones here, not all; method: immunoSEQ multiplex PCR. This sample has 220,000 or so clones, with 70% to 85% found just once. This TCR was sampled from a woman aged 55-69 years who had recovered from COVID-19. Source material: PBMCs or T cells enriched from blood (not recorded which). This sequence joins TRBV6-5 and TRBJ2-1; no firm D call. CDR3 residues: CASSTNSLRYNEQFF. For the CDR3, the DNA is TGTGCCAGCAGTACAAACAGTCTACGGTACAATGAGCAGTTCTTC.